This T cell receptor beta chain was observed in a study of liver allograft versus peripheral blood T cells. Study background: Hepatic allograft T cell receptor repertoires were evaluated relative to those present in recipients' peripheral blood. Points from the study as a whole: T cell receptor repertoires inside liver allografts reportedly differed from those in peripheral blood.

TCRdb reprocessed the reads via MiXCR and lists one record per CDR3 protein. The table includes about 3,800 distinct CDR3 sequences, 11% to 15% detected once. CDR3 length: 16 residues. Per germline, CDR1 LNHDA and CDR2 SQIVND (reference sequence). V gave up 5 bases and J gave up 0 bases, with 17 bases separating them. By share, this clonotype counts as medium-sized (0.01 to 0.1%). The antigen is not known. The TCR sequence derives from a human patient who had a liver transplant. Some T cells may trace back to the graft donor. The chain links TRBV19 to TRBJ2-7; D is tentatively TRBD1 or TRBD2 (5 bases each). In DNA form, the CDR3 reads TGTGCCAGTAGTCGCACGCCGGGGCGCCTCTCCTACGAGCAGTACTTC. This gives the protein CASSRTPGRLSYEQYF.